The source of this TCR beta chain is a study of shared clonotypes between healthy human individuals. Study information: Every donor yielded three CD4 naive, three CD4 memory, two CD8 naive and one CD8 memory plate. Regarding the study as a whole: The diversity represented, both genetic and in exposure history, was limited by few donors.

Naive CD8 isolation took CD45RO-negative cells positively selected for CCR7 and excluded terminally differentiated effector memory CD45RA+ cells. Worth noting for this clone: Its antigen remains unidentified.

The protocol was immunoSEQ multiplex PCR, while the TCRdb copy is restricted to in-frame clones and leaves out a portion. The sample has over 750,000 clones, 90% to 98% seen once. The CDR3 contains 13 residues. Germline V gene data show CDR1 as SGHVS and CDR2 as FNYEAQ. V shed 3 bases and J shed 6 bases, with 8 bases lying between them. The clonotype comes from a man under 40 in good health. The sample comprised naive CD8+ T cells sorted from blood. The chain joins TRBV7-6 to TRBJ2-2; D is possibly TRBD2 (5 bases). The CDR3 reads CASSFLEAGELFF. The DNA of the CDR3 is TGTGCCAGCAGCTTCCTGGAGGCCGGGGAGCTGTTTTTT.